This TCR beta chain came from a study of somatic mutations in cytotoxic T cells in rheumatoid arthritis. Study as a whole: Patient blood, which was peripheral blood collected as 30 ml EDTA, was drawn right after diagnosis and before any treatment started.

As regards this clone: Antigen unknown.

Germline values: CDR1 MGHRA, CDR2 YSYEKL. Unmatched junction bases numbered 6, after V lost 1 base and J lost 12 bases. The CDR3 is 14 residues long. Regarding the study as a whole: The study found that the largest CD8+ clone exceeded 20% of CD8+ cells in about an eighth of the roughly 60 patients. Rising age went with increasing CD8+ clonality in rheumatoid arthritis patients; healthy controls showed no such increase.

The CD4+ and CD8+ fractions came from positive magnetic bead selection and were purity-checked by flow cytometry. Measured with immunoSEQ multiplex PCR; TCRdb has only the in-frame clones, and not every one. The sample shows 25,000 to 30,000 clones, 85% to 90% of them seen only once. V is TRBV4-1 and J is TRBJ1-1; 12 bases map to TRBD1. The sample comprised CD8+ T cells sorted from blood. This clonotype was obtained from an adult with rheumatoid arthritis. CDR3 in DNA: TGCGCCAGCAGCCAAGCGCCGGGACAGGGGGCAACTTTCTTT. This sequence encodes CASSQAPGQGATFF.